A selection of T cell receptor beta chains follows, all from one sample in a study of cytomegalovirus exposure and HLA in healthy donors. The repertoire was sequenced with immunoSEQ multiplex PCR; TCRdb's copy has only in-frame clones and lacks some. The sample includes 100,000 to 150,000 clones, roughly 70% of them seen just once. Sequencing was carried out using PBMCs. All receptors come from a man aged 35 to 55 in good health and CMV-seropositive. CDR3s include the opening cysteine and the closing phenylalanine or tryptophan. Fields, in order: CDR3 length, V gene, J gene, CDR3 protein.

15	TRBV2	TRBJ2-2	CASTTGLASVGEPFF
17	TRBV4-1	TRBJ2-2	CASSQDPPPSVTGELFF
16	TRBV5-4	TRBJ2-3	CASSLAGRDSQDTQYF
12	TRBV4-1	TRBJ1-4	CASSQPREKLFF
14	TRBV18	TRBJ1-2	CASSPETANYGYTF
17	TRBV27	TRBJ1-5	CASSTLGRQGRNQPQHF
14	TRBV5-6	TRBJ2-7	CASSLGGRSYEQYF
13	TRBV27	TRBJ1-1	CASVGRLNTEAFF
15	TRBV4-1	TRBJ1-1	CASSPQPTGDTEAFF
13	TRBV7-9	TRBJ1-2	CASSPGQYNGYTF
12	TRBV25-1	TRBJ2-7	CASTGDSYEQYF
19	TRBV9	.	CASSPQVGLAGGGLHEQYF
13	TRBV6-1	TRBJ2-7	CASRGDISYEQYF
11	TRBV5-8	TRBJ2-5	CASSSTGTQYF
14	TRBV6-5	TRBJ2-7	CASSAGSASYEQYF
15	TRBV11-3	TRBJ1-1	CASSLNRGVGTEAFF
11	TRBV29-1	TRBJ1-2	CSGRGSYGYTF
16	TRBV7-8	.	CASSSGRGTGGNEQYF
15	TRBV11-3	TRBJ2-3	CASSTSGRAPDTQYF
15	TRBV6-5	TRBJ1-2	CASSYALGGREGYTF
14	TRBV18	TRBJ1-2	CASSPSGQYYGYTF
14	TRBV6-5	TRBJ1-2	CASSSPGQYYGYTF
16	TRBV6-1	TRBJ1-5	CASSEGTRTSGQPQHF
13	TRBV5-4	TRBJ1-2	CASSPGGDYGYTF
17	TRBV5-6	TRBJ2-1	CASRPRTSWGETNEQFF
15	TRBV6-1	TRBJ1-5	CASIGTLGGSQPQHF
14	TRBV28	TRBJ1-4	CASKSGPTNEKLFF
15	TRBV6-6	TRBJ1-3	CASSGGGIEGNTIYF
16	TRBV19	TRBJ2-7	CASSDELAGASYEQYF
18	TRBV5-4	TRBJ2-7	CASSLPPGGGMRSYEQYF
14	TRBV9	TRBJ1-1	CASSVGGQNTEAFF
14	TRBV18	TRBJ1-1	CASSSQAPNTEAFF
15	TRBV18	TRBJ2-2	CASSSGTVNTGELFF
17	TRBV2	TRBJ2-2	CASSVVRGTSNTGELFF
13	TRBV27	TRBJ1-1	CASRQGQNTEAFF
16	TRBV9	TRBJ2-1	CASSVGEGGTYNEQFF
15	TRBV5-5	TRBJ2-1	CASSAGTGTYNEQFF
14	TRBV2	TRBJ2-2	CASCTGTNTGELFF
14	TRBV15	TRBJ2-1	CATSGGDRAHEQFF
14	TRBV27	TRBJ2-7	CASTRQGSTYEQYF
18	TRBV10-3	TRBJ2-7	CAISGGGTSGGSSYEQYF
12	TRBV28	TRBJ1-1	CASSLTVTEAFF
15	TRBV2	TRBJ1-6	CASSDEGQGGSPLHF
15	TRBV27	TRBJ1-5	CASSLSENSNQPQHF
15	TRBV9	TRBJ2-7	CASSSIGDPSREQYF
12	TRBV28	TRBJ2-1	CASDASGNEQFF